This is a list of T cell receptor beta chains from one sample in a study of monozygotic twins with inflammatory bowel disease. TCRdb re-called the 5' RACE reads and gives one entry per CDR3 protein, without DNA. The table lists 420,000 or so distinct CDR3 sequences. The sample taken for sequencing was blood. The source of these receptors is a human donor with ulcerative colitis or Crohn's disease, or a healthy co-twin of an affected twin (not recorded which). Both conserved end residues are part of each CDR3.

v_gene: TRBV29-1
j_gene: TRBJ2-5
len: 13
CDR3aa: CSVALGVQETQYF

v_gene: TRBV7-6
j_gene: TRBJ2-7
len: 14
CDR3aa: CASSFGGMNNEQYF

v_gene: TRBV29-1
j_gene: TRBJ2-5
len: 13
CDR3aa: CSALTRLRETQYF

v_gene: TRBV5-1
j_gene: TRBJ2-7
len: 13
CDR3aa: CASRGDTANEQYF

v_gene: TRBV10-3
j_gene: TRBJ2-3
len: 13
CDR3aa: CAVGGGGTDTQYF

v_gene: TRBV20-1
j_gene: TRBJ1-1
len: 13
CDR3aa: CSARSALNTEAFF

v_gene: TRBV7-2
j_gene: TRBJ2-5
len: 17
CDR3aa: CASSLPGGGRFGETQYF

v_gene: TRBV24-1
j_gene: TRBJ2-2
len: 17
CDR3aa: CATSDTTSGRIPGELFF

v_gene: TRBV20-1
j_gene: TRBJ1-1
len: 16
CDR3aa: CSARGIRIGRDTEAFF

v_gene: TRBV6-1
j_gene: TRBJ1-1
len: 13
CDR3aa: CASGGQANTEAFF

v_gene: TRBV15
j_gene: TRBJ1-4
len: 15
CDR3aa: CATSRTPLTNEKLFF

v_gene: TRBV3-1
j_gene: TRBJ1-2
len: 15
CDR3aa: CASSQDLQGNYGYTF

v_gene: TRBV30
j_gene: TRBJ2-7
len: 12
CDR3aa: CASHRQGAEQYF

v_gene: TRBV7-7
j_gene: TRBJ2-5
len: 12
CDR3aa: CASKGLEETQYF

v_gene: TRBV5-1
j_gene: TRBJ2-1
len: 17
CDR3aa: CASSLYQLAVSYNEQFF

v_gene: TRBV29-1
j_gene: TRBJ1-1
len: 15
CDR3aa: CSVPRGVRGDTEAFF

v_gene: TRBV5-1
j_gene: TRBJ2-2
len: 16
CDR3aa: CASSLTSNRGTGELFF

v_gene: TRBV6-5
j_gene: TRBJ2-1
len: 15
CDR3aa: CASSSPGLPSDEQFF

v_gene: TRBV6-5
j_gene: TRBJ2-7
len: 15
CDR3aa: CASSFLQGARNEQYF

v_gene: TRBV10-3
j_gene: TRBJ2-7
len: 15
CDR3aa: CAISVGQGSSYEQYF

v_gene: TRBV3-1
j_gene: TRBJ2-5
len: 13
CDR3aa: CASGARGQETQYF

v_gene: TRBV2
j_gene: TRBJ1-5
len: 14
CDR3aa: CASSMSQGTQPQHF

v_gene: TRBV28
j_gene: TRBJ2-7
len: 14
CDR3aa: CASSSFQGAGEQYF

v_gene: TRBV18
j_gene: TRBJ1-4
len: 15
CDR3aa: CASSPQTNSNEKLFF